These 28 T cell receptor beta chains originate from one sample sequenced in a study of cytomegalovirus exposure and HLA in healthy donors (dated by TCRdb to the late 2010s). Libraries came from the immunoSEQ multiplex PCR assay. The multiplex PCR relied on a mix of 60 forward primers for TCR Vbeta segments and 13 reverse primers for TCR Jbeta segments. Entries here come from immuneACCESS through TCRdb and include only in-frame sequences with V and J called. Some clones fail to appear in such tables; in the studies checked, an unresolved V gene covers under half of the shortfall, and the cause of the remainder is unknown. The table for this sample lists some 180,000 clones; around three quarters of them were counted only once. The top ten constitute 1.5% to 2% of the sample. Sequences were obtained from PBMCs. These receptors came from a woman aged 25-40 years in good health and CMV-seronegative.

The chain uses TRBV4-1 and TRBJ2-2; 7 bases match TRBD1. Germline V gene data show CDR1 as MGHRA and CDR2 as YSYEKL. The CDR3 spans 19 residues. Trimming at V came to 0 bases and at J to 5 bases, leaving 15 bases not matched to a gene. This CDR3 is CASSQDMAGGVLGTGELFF. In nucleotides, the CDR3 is TGCGCCAGCAGCCAAGATATGGCAGGGGGTGTCTTGGGGACCGGGGAGCTGTTTTTT.

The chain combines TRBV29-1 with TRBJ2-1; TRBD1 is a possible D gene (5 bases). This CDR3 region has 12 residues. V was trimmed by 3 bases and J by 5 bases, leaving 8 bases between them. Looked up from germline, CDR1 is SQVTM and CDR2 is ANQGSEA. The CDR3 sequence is CSVDRADNEQFF. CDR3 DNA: TGCAGCGTTGACAGGGCGGACAATGAGCAGTTCTTC.

The CDR3 DNA reads TGTGCCAGCAGCAAAAGATCCGGGACACATACCGTAGAAGCTTTCTTT. Residues: CASSKRSGTHTVEAFF. The chain carries TRBV21-1 and TRBJ1-1; no check of the table's D call, TRBD1, against the DNA was made. TRBV21-1 is deemed a pseudogene. The CDR3 is 16 residues long.

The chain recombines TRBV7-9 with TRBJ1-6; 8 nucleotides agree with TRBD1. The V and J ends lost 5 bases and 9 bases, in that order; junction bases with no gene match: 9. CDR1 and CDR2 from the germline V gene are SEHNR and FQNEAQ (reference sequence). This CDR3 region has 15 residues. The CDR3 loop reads CASSPTDRGASPLHF. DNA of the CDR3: TGTGCCAGCAGCCCTACCGACAGGGGAGCTTCACCCCTCCACTTT.

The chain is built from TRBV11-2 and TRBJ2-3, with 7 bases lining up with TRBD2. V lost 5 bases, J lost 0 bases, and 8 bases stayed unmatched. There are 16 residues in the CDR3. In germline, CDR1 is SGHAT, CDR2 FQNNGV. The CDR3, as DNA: TGTGCCAGCAGCCCCTTGACTAGCCGTAGCACAGATACGCAGTATTTT. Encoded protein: CASSPLTSRSTDTQYF.

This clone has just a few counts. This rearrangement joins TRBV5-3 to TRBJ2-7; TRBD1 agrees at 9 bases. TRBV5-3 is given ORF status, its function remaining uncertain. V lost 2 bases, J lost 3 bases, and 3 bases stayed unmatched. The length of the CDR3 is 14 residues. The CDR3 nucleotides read TGTGCCAGAAGCTTTATGACAGGGGGCTACGAGCAGTACTTC. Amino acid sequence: CARSFMTGGYEQYF.

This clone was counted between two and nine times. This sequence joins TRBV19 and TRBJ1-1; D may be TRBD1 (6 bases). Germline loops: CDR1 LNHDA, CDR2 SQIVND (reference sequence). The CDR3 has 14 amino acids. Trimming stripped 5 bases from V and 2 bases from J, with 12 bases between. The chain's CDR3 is CASSSRTANTEAFF. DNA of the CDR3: TGTGCCAGTAGTTCGCGGACAGCTAACACTGAAGCTTTCTTT.

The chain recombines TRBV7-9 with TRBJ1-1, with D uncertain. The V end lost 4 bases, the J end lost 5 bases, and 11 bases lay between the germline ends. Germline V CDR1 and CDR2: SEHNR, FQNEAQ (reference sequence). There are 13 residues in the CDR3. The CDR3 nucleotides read TGTGCCAGCAGCTCAACCTCCCTAACTGAAGCTTTCTTT. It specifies CASSSTSLTEAFF.

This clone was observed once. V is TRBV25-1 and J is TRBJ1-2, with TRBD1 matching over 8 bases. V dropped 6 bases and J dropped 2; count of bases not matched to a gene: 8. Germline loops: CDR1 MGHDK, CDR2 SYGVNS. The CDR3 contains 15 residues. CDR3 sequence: CASRQTGQANYGYTF. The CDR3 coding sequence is TGTGCCAGCAGGCAGACGGGACAGGCAAACTATGGCTACACCTTC.

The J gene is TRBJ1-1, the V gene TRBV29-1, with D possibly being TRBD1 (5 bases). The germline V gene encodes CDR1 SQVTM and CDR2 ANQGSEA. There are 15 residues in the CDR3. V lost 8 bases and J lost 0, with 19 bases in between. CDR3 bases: TGCAGCACGCGGGACGGATGGGCCATGAACACTGAAGCTTTCTTT. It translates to CSTRDGWAMNTEAFF.

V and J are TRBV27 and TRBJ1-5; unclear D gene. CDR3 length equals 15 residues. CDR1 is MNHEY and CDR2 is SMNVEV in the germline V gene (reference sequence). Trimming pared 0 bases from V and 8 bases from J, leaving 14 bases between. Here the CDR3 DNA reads TGTGCCAGCAGTTTATCGACGGGGTTGGGTAAGCCCCAGCATTTT. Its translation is CASSLSTGLGKPQHF.

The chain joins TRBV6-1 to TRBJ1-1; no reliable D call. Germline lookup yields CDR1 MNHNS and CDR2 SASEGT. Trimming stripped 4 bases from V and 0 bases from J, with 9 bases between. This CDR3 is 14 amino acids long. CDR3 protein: CASSGRRLNTEAFF. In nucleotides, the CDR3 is TGTGCCAGCAGTGGGAGGCGTTTGAACACTGAAGCTTTCTTT.

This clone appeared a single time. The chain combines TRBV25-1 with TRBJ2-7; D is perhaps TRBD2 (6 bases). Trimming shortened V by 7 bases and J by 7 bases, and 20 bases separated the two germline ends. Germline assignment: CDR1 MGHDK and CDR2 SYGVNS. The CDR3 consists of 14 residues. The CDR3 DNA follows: TGTGCCAGCACCCCAGGAGGGGCCGGGGGTGAGCAGTACTTC. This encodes CASTPGGAGGEQYF.

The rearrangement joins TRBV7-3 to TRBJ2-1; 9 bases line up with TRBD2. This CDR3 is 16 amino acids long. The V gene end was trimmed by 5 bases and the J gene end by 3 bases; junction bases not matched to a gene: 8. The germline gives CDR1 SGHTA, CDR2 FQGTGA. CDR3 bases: TGTGCCAGCAGCCCCGTAGCGGGGGACTTCTACAATGAGCAGTTCTTC. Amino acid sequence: CASSPVAGDFYNEQFF.

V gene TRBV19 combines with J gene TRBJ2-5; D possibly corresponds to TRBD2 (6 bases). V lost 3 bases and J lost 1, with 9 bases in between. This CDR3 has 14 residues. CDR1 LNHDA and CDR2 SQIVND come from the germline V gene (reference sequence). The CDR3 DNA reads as TGTGCCAGTAGTATTGGCGGGGTCCAAGAGACCCAGTACTTC. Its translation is CASSIGGVQETQYF.

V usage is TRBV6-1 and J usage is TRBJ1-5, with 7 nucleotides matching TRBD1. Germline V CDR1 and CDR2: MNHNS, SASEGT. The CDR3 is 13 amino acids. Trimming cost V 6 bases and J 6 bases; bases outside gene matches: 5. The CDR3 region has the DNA TGTGCCAGCAGAACAGGGGAGGTTCAGCCCCAGCATTTT. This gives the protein CASRTGEVQPQHF.

Here the CDR3 DNA reads TGCAGCGTTGTAGACCCGGGGACTGAAGCTTTCTTT. Protein product: CSVVDPGTEAFF. The rearrangement uses TRBV29-1 and TRBJ1-1; D call uncertain. The CDR3 runs 12 residues. Between the trimmed V and J ends, which lost 4 bases and 5 bases, there was a span of 11 bases. In germline, CDR1 is SQVTM, CDR2 ANQGSEA.

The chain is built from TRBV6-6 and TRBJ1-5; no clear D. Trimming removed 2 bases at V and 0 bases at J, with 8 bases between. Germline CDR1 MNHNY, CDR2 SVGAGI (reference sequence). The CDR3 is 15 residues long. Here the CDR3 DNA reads TGTGCCAGCAGTTACAACAGAGATAGCAATCAGCCCCAGCATTTT. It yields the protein CASSYNRDSNQPQHF.

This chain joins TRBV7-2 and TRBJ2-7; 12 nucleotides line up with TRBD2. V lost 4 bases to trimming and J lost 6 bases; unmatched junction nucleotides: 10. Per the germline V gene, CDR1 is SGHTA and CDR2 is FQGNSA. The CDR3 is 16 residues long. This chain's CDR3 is CASSYGLAGIMGEQYF. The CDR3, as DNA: TGTGCCAGCAGCTACGGACTAGCGGGGATCATGGGCGAGCAGTACTTC.

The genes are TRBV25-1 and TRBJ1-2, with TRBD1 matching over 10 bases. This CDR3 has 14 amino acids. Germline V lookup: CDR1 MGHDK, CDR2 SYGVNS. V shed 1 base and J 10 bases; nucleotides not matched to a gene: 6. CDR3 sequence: CASSEFSTGGDYTF. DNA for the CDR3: TGTGCCAGCAGTGAATTCTCGACAGGGGGCGACTACACCTTC.

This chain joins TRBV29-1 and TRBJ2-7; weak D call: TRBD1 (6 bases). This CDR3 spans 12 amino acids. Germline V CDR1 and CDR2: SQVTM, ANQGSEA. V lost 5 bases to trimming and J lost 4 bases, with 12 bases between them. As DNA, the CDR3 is TGCAGCGTTCTAAAGGACAGTTACGAGCAGTACTTC. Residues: CSVLKDSYEQYF.

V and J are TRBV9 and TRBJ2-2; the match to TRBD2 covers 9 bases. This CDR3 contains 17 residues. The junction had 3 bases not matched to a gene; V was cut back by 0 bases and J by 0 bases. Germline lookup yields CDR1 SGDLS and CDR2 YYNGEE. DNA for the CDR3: TGTGCCAGCAGCGTAGCGGGACTAGCTACGAACACCGGGGAGCTGTTTTTT. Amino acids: CASSVAGLATNTGELFF.

CDR3 loop: CASRSGTTNNEQFF. The DNA for the CDR3 is TGTGCCAGCAGGTCCGGGACTACGAACAATGAGCAGTTCTTC. J is TRBJ2-1 and V is TRBV4-2; 7 bases match TRBD2. The CDR3 extends over 14 amino acids. Germline assignment: CDR1 LGHNA and CDR2 YNFKEQ. The ends lost 6 bases at V and 5 bases at J; junction bases unmatched: 7.

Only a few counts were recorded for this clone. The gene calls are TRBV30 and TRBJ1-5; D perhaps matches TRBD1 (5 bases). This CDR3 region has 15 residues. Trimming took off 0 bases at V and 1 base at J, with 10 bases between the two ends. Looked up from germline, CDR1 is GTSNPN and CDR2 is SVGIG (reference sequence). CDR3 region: CAWSVGWGSNQPQHF. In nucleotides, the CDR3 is TGTGCCTGGAGTGTAGGATGGGGCAGCAATCAGCCCCAGCATTTT.

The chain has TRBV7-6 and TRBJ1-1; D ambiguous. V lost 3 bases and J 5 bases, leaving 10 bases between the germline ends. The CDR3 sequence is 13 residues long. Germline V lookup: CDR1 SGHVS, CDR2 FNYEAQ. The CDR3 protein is CASSFGRLTEAFF. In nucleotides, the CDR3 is TGTGCCAGCAGCTTCGGGAGATTGACTGAAGCTTTCTTT.

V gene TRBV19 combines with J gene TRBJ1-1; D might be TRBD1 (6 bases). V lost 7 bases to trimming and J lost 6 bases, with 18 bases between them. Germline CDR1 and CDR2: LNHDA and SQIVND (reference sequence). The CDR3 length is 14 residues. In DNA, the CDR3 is TGTGCCAGTACCCACTTACAGGGTAGGGCTGAAGCTTTCTTT. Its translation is CASTHLQGRAEAFF.

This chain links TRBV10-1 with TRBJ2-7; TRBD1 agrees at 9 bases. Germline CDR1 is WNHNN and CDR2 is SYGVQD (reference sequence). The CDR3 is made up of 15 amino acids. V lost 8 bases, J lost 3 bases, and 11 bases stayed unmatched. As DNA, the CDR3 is TGCGCCAGCCTTAGGCCGACAGGGGGATGCTACGAGCAGTACTTC. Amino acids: CASLRPTGGCYEQYF.

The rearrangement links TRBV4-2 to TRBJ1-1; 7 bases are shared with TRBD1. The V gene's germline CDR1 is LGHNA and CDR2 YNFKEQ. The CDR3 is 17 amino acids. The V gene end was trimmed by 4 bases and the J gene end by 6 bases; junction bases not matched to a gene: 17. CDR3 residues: CASSREQTGSFLAEAFF. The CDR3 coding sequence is TGTGCCAGCAGCCGAGAGCAGACAGGGAGTTTTTTGGCTGAAGCTTTCTTT.